A selection of T cell receptor beta chains follows, all from one sample in a study of PD-1 blockade in classical Hodgkin lymphoma. Using immunoSEQ multiplex PCR, the repertoire was profiled, and TCRdb retains in-frame clones only, with some absent. The top ten hold more than 9% of the sample, which has roughly 25,000 clones, roughly 78% seen once. The specimen comprised peripheral blood mononuclear cells (PBMCs), sampled before the second cycle of nivolumab. Receptors were obtained from a human donor with classical Hodgkin lymphoma. Both conserved end residues are part of each CDR3. A D gene is named only where the DNA matches it firmly. Expanded clones get a size class; other rows say once, few or many, or leave the size out.

cdr3_aa: CASSATGTDGYTF
cdr3_nt: TGTGCCAGCAGTGCAACCGGGACAGATGGCTACACCTTC
clone_size: .
v_call: TRBV25-1
j_call: TRBJ1-2
d_call: TRBD1

cdr3_aa: CASSRQGAQPQHF
cdr3_nt: TGTGCCAGCAGCAGACAGGGGGCTCAGCCCCAGCATTTT
clone_size: few
v_call: TRBV6-1
j_call: TRBJ1-5
d_call: TRBD1

cdr3_aa: CASTEARTGELFF
cdr3_nt: TGTGCCAGTACCGAGGCTCGGACCGGGGAGCTGTTTTTT
clone_size: .
v_call: TRBV6-6
j_call: TRBJ2-2
d_call: .

cdr3_aa: CASSQTPIAGGTDTQYF
cdr3_nt: TGCGCCAGCAGCCAAACCCCCATAGCGGGGGGCACAGATACGCAGTATTTT
clone_size: few
v_call: TRBV4-3
j_call: TRBJ2-3
d_call: TRBD2

cdr3_aa: CSVDTRLSSYNEQFF
cdr3_nt: TGCAGCGTTGATACGCGCCTTAGCTCCTACAATGAGCAGTTCTTC
clone_size: .
v_call: TRBV29-1
j_call: TRBJ2-1
d_call: .

cdr3_aa: CASSFGYSNQPQHF
cdr3_nt: TGCGCCAGCAGCTTCGGGTATAGCAATCAGCCCCAGCATTTT
clone_size: .
v_call: TRBV4-3
j_call: TRBJ1-5
d_call: .

cdr3_aa: CASSQDDMGATNEKLFF
cdr3_nt: TGCGCCAGCAGCCAAGATGATATGGGAGCAACTAATGAAAAACTGTTTTTT
clone_size: .
v_call: TRBV4-3
j_call: TRBJ1-4
d_call: .

cdr3_aa: CASSLSPAASNYGYTF
cdr3_nt: TGTGCCAGCAGCTTGTCACCGGCAGCCTCTAACTATGGCTACACCTTC
clone_size: .
v_call: TRBV5-8
j_call: TRBJ1-2
d_call: .

cdr3_aa: CASSLGGSNEKLFF
cdr3_nt: TGTGCCAGCAGTTTAGGTGGATCCAATGAAAAACTGTTTTTT
clone_size: .
v_call: TRBV28
j_call: TRBJ1-4
d_call: .

cdr3_aa: CASSRLAGGPRDNEQFF
cdr3_nt: TGCGCCAGCAGCCGACTAGCGGGGGGCCCTCGGGACAATGAGCAGTTCTTC
clone_size: .
v_call: TRBV4-3
j_call: TRBJ2-1
d_call: TRBD2

cdr3_aa: CASTQLGEAFF
cdr3_nt: TGTGCCAGCACCCAACTTGGTGAAGCTTTCTTT
clone_size: .
v_call: TRBV2
j_call: TRBJ1-1
d_call: .

cdr3_aa: CASSPTSPSSYNEQFF
cdr3_nt: TGTGCCAGCTCACCAACATCCCCGAGCTCCTACAATGAGCAGTTCTTC
clone_size: .
v_call: TRBV18
j_call: TRBJ2-1
d_call: .

cdr3_aa: CASSFVRVQGDEQYF
cdr3_nt: TGTGCCAGCAGCTTCGTCAGGGTGCAGGGGGACGAGCAGTACTTC
clone_size: .
v_call: TRBV7-9
j_call: TRBJ2-7
d_call: TRBD1

cdr3_aa: CASSISFGVIMNQPQHF
cdr3_nt: TGTGCCAGTAGTATAAGTTTTGGGGTAATCATGAATCAGCCCCAGCATTTT
clone_size: few
v_call: TRBV19
j_call: TRBJ1-5
d_call: .

cdr3_aa: CASSVGQGALSGNTIYF
cdr3_nt: TGTGCCAGCAGTGTGGGGCAGGGTGCTCTCTCTGGAAACACCATATATTTT
clone_size: .
v_call: TRBV2
j_call: TRBJ1-3
d_call: .

cdr3_aa: CASSQGEGHPTTEAFF
cdr3_nt: TGCGCCAGCAGCCAAGGGGAGGGACACCCAACCACTGAAGCTTTCTTT
clone_size: once
v_call: TRBV4-3
j_call: TRBJ1-1
d_call: .

cdr3_aa: CASSYTAPDQPQHF
cdr3_nt: TGTGCCAGCAGTTACACGGCACCTGATCAGCCCCAGCATTTT
clone_size: .
v_call: TRBV6-5
j_call: TRBJ1-5
d_call: .

cdr3_aa: CASSLEVSGAGGRTDTQYF
cdr3_nt: TGTGCCAGCAGCTTAGAGGTTTCGGGAGCGGGGGGTCGCACAGATACGCAGTATTTT
clone_size: once
v_call: TRBV7-2
j_call: TRBJ2-3
d_call: TRBD2

cdr3_aa: CASSPGTSGLYEQYF
cdr3_nt: TGTGCCAGCTCACCAGGGACTAGCGGACTCTACGAGCAGTACTTC
clone_size: .
v_call: TRBV18
j_call: TRBJ2-7
d_call: TRBD2

cdr3_aa: CASSLTRGQGNTIYF
cdr3_nt: TGTGCCAGCTCACTGACCAGGGGGCAAGGAAACACCATATATTTT
clone_size: .
v_call: TRBV18
j_call: TRBJ1-3
d_call: TRBD1

cdr3_aa: CASKAGWGDTEAFF
cdr3_nt: TGTGCCAGTAAGGCAGGATGGGGGGACACTGAAGCTTTCTTT
clone_size: .
v_call: TRBV19
j_call: TRBJ1-1
d_call: .

cdr3_aa: CASSSGRLNTEAFF
cdr3_nt: TGTGCCAGCAGTTCGGGACGGCTGAACACTGAAGCTTTCTTT
clone_size: .
v_call: TRBV13
j_call: TRBJ1-1
d_call: .

cdr3_aa: CASSQERGGGETQYF
cdr3_nt: TGTGCCAGCAGCCAAGAGAGGGGGGGCGGAGAGACCCAGTACTTC
clone_size: .
v_call: TRBV4-2
j_call: TRBJ2-5
d_call: .

cdr3_aa: CASSLNDSPPGTEAFF
cdr3_nt: TGCGCCAGCAGCCTAAATGACAGTCCTCCTGGCACTGAAGCTTTCTTT
clone_size: once
v_call: TRBV4-3
j_call: TRBJ1-1
d_call: .

cdr3_aa: CATGRGTSGGRSTDTQYF
cdr3_nt: TGTGCCACCGGCAGGGGGACTAGCGGGGGAAGAAGCACAGATACGCAGTATTTT
clone_size: .
v_call: TRBV15
j_call: TRBJ2-3
d_call: TRBD2

cdr3_aa: CASALGDYEQYF
cdr3_nt: TGTGCTAGTGCTCTGGGGGACTACGAGCAGTACTTC
clone_size: .
v_call: TRBV12-5
j_call: TRBJ2-7
d_call: .

cdr3_aa: CASRPYSSGNTIYF
cdr3_nt: TGTGCCAGCAGGCCATATAGCTCTGGAAACACCATATATTTT
clone_size: .
v_call: TRBV6-6
j_call: TRBJ1-3
d_call: .

cdr3_aa: CASSPNTGVTNEKLFF
cdr3_nt: TGTGCCAGCAGCCCCAATACAGGGGTGACTAATGAAAAACTGTTTTTT
clone_size: .
v_call: TRBV5-4
j_call: TRBJ1-4
d_call: TRBD1

cdr3_aa: CASSQSTPYEQYF
cdr3_nt: TGTGCCAGCAGCCAAAGTACACCCTACGAGCAGTACTTC
clone_size: .
v_call: TRBV14
j_call: TRBJ2-7
d_call: .

cdr3_aa: CASSQEVKPIGNTIYF
cdr3_nt: TGCGCCAGCAGCCAAGAAGTGAAACCCATTGGGAACACCATATATTTT
clone_size: .
v_call: TRBV4-1
j_call: TRBJ1-3
d_call: .

cdr3_aa: CASSSINYEQYF
cdr3_nt: TGTGCCAGCAGTTCTATTAATTACGAGCAGTACTTC
clone_size: few
v_call: TRBV27
j_call: TRBJ2-7
d_call: .

cdr3_aa: CASSLDSSYNSPLHF
cdr3_nt: TGTGCCAGCAGCTTAGACAGCTCCTATAATTCACCCCTCCACTTT
clone_size: .
v_call: TRBV7-2
j_call: TRBJ1-6
d_call: .

cdr3_aa: CASSDYALGEKLFF
cdr3_nt: TGTGCCAGCAGCGACTACGCTTTGGGCGAAAAACTGTTTTTT
clone_size: .
v_call: TRBV11-2
j_call: TRBJ1-4
d_call: .

cdr3_aa: CASSSGTSGGRDEQFF
cdr3_nt: TGTGCCAGCAGCTCCGGGACTAGCGGGGGTAGGGATGAGCAGTTCTTC
clone_size: .
v_call: TRBV7-6
j_call: TRBJ2-1
d_call: TRBD2

cdr3_aa: CASSLGVFKRVREFYGYTF
cdr3_nt: TGTGCCAGCAGCCTAGGGGTATTTAAGCGGGTTCGAGAATTTTATGGCTACACCTTC
clone_size: few
v_call: TRBV28
j_call: TRBJ1-2
d_call: .

cdr3_aa: CASSQDRGRDGYGYTF
cdr3_nt: TGCGCCAGCAGCCAAGATAGGGGCAGGGATGGCTATGGCTACACCTTC
clone_size: medium-sized
v_call: TRBV4-1
j_call: TRBJ1-2
d_call: .

cdr3_aa: CASSQGYRAAYEQYF
cdr3_nt: TGCGCCAGCAGCCAAGGATACAGGGCGGCTTACGAGCAGTACTTC
clone_size: .
v_call: TRBV4-3
j_call: TRBJ2-7
d_call: .

cdr3_aa: CASSQVAGLGFGYGYTF
cdr3_nt: TGTGCCAGCAGCCAAGTTGCAGGTTTGGGGTTTGGCTATGGCTACACCTTC
clone_size: .
v_call: TRBV4-2
j_call: TRBJ1-2
d_call: .

cdr3_aa: CSVAGYTGELFF
cdr3_nt: TGCAGCGTTGCGGGTTACACCGGGGAGCTGTTTTTT
clone_size: .
v_call: TRBV29-1
j_call: TRBJ2-2
d_call: .

cdr3_aa: CASSRRANTGELFF
cdr3_nt: TGTGCCAGCAGCCGCAGGGCGAACACCGGGGAGCTGTTTTTT
clone_size: .
v_call: TRBV7-9
j_call: TRBJ2-2
d_call: .

cdr3_aa: CASRIPRGPNEKLFF
cdr3_nt: TGTGCCAGCAGGATACCCAGGGGACCGAACGAAAAACTGTTTTTT
clone_size: .
v_call: TRBV6-4
j_call: TRBJ1-4
d_call: .

cdr3_aa: CASSQGWTENQPQHF
cdr3_nt: TGCGCCAGCAGCCAAGGGTGGACAGAAAATCAGCCCCAGCATTTT
clone_size: .
v_call: TRBV4-1
j_call: TRBJ1-5
d_call: .

cdr3_aa: CASSSSGTDTQYF
cdr3_nt: TGTGCCAGCAGCTCCTCAGGGACAGATACGCAGTATTTT
clone_size: .
v_call: TRBV7-3
j_call: TRBJ2-3
d_call: .

cdr3_aa: CASSYSVGGQYF
cdr3_nt: TGTGCCAGCAGTTACTCGGTAGGCGGGCAGTACTTC
clone_size: .
v_call: TRBV6-6
j_call: TRBJ2-7
d_call: .

cdr3_aa: CASSPPGPYEQYF
cdr3_nt: TGTGCCAGTAGTCCCCCGGGCCCCTACGAGCAGTACTTC
clone_size: .
v_call: TRBV19
j_call: TRBJ2-7
d_call: .

cdr3_aa: CASRAVERSYNSPLHF
cdr3_nt: TGTGCCAGCAGAGCCGTCGAAAGGTCCTATAATTCACCCCTCCACTTT
clone_size: .
v_call: TRBV2
j_call: TRBJ1-6
d_call: .

cdr3_aa: CASSYYPTVIDSPLHF
cdr3_nt: TGTGCCAGCAGTTACTACCCGACAGTTATTGATTCACCCCTCCACTTT
clone_size: .
v_call: TRBV6-5
j_call: TRBJ1-6
d_call: .

cdr3_aa: CASSDRGSSYNSPLHF
cdr3_nt: TGTGCCAGCAGTGATCGGGGGAGCTCCTATAATTCACCCCTCCACTTT
clone_size: .
v_call: TRBV25-1
j_call: TRBJ1-6
d_call: .

cdr3_aa: CASSLVVGFGYGYTF
cdr3_nt: TGTGCCAGCAGCTTAGTCGTGGGGTTCGGCTATGGCTACACCTTC
clone_size: .
v_call: TRBV7-9
j_call: TRBJ1-2
d_call: .

cdr3_aa: CSVEKGYNEQFF
cdr3_nt: TGCAGCGTTGAAAAGGGCTACAATGAGCAGTTCTTC
clone_size: .
v_call: TRBV29-1
j_call: TRBJ2-1
d_call: .

cdr3_aa: CASSAGQGEDTEAFF
cdr3_nt: TGTGCCAGCAGCGCCGGACAGGGGGAGGACACTGAAGCTTTCTTT
clone_size: .
v_call: TRBV7-9
j_call: TRBJ1-1
d_call: TRBD1

cdr3_aa: CASSLGWGGYTF
cdr3_nt: TGTGCCAGCAGCTTAGGATGGGGTGGCTACACCTTC
clone_size: .
v_call: TRBV5-4
j_call: TRBJ1-2
d_call: .